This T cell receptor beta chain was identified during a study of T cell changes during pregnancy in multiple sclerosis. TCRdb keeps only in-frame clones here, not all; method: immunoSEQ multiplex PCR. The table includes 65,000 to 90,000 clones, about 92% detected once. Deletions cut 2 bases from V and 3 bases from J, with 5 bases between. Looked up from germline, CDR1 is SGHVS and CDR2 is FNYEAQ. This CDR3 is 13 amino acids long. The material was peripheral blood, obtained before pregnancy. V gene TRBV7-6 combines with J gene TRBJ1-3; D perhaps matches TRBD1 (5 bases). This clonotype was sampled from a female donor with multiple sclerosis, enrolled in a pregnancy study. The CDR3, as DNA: TGTGCCAGCAGCTTACAGGGTGGAAACACCATATATTTT. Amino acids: CASSLQGGNTIYF. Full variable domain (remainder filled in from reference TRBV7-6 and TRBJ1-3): GAGVSQSPRYKVTKRGQDVALRCDPISGHVSLYWYRQALGQGPEFLTYFNYEAQQDKSGLPNDRFSAERPEGSISTLTIQRTEQRDSAMYRCASSLQGGNTIYFGEGSWLTVV.